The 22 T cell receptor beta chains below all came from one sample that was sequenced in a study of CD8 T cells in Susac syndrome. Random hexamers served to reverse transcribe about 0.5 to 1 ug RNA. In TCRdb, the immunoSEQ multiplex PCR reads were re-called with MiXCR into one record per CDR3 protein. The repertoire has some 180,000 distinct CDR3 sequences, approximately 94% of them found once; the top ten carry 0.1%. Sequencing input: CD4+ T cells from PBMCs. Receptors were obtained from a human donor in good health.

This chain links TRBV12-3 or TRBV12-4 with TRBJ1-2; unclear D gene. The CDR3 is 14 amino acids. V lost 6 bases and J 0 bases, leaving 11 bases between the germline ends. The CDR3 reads CASRSSNANYGYTF. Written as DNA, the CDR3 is TGTGCCAGCAGATCATCAAACGCTAACTATGGCTACACCTTC.

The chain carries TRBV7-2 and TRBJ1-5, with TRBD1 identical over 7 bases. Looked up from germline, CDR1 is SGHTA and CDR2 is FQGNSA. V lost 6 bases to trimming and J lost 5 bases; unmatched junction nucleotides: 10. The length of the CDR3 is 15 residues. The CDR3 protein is CASSYDRAMHQPQHF. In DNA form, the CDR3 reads TGTGCCAGCAGTTATGACAGGGCTATGCATCAGCCCCAGCATTTT.

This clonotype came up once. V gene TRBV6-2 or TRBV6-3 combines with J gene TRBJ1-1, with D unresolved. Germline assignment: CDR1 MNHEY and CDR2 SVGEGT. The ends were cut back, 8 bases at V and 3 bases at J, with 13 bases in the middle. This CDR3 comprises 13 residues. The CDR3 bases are TGTGCCAGCGGTCAACGGAGGGACACTGAAGCTTTCTTT. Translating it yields CASGQRRDTEAFF.

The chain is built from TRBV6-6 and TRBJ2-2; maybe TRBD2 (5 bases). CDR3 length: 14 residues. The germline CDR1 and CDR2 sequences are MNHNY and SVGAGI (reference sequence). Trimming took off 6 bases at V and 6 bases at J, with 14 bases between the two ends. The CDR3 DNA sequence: TGTGCCAGCAGCATCCTAGCCTGGGCCGGGGAGCTGTTTTTT. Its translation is CASSILAWAGELFF.

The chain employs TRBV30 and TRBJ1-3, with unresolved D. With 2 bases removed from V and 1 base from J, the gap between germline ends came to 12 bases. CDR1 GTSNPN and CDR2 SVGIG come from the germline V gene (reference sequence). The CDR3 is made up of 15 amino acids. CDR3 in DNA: TGTGCCTGGAGTTCCCACCCTGGGTCTGGAAACACCATATATTTT. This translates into CAWSSHPGSGNTIYF.

The CDR3 is CASGTTGGMNTEAFF. The CDR3 DNA is TGTGCCAGCGGCACGACAGGTGGTATGAACACTGAAGCTTTCTTT. The chain employs TRBV12-3 or TRBV12-4 and TRBJ1-1; the D gene is possibly TRBD1 (6 bases). Trimming shortened V by 8 bases and J by 0 bases, and 16 bases separated the two germline ends. The length of the CDR3 is 15 residues.

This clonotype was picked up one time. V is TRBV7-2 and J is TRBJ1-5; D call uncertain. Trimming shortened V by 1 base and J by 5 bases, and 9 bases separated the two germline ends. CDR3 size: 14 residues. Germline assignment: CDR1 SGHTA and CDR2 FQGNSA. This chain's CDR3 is CASSLDLTDQPQHF. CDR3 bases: TGTGCCAGCAGCTTAGACCTCACCGATCAGCCCCAGCATTTT.

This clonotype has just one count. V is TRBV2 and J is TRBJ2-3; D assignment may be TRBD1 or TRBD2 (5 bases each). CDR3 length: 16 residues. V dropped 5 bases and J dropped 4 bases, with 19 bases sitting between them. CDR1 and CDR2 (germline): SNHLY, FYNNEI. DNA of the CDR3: TGTGCCAGCAGTTCCGGGACGGCTATTTCCCCAGATACGCAGTATTTT. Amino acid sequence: CASSSGTAISPDTQYF. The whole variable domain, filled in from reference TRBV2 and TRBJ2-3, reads EPEVTQTPSHQVTQMGQEVILRCVPISNHLYFYWYRQILGQKVEFLVSFYNNEISEKSEIFDDQFSVERPDGSNFTLKIRSTKLEDSAMYFCASSSGTAISPDTQYFGPGTRLTVL.

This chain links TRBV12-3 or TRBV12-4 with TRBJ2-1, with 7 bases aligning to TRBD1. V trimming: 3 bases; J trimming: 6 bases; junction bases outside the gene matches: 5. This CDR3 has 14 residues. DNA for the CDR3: TGTGCCAGCAGTTTTCCGACAGGGCGCAATGAGCAGTTCTTC. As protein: CASSFPTGRNEQFF.

The CDR3 DNA is TGTGCCAGCACGGGCCGCGGCTATGGCTACACCTTC. Its translation is CASTGRGYGYTF. This chain joins TRBV6-2 or TRBV6-3 and TRBJ1-2; no clear D gene. The CDR3 spans 12 residues. The V end lost 7 bases, the J end lost 4 bases, and 10 bases lay between the germline ends. In germline, CDR1 is MNHEY, CDR2 SVGEGT.

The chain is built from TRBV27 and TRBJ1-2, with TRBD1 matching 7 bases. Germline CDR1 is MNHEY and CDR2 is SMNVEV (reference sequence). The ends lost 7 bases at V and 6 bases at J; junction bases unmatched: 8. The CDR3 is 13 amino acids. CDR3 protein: CASTLGTEDGYTF. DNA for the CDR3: TGTGCCAGCACGCTAGGGACAGAGGATGGCTACACCTTC.

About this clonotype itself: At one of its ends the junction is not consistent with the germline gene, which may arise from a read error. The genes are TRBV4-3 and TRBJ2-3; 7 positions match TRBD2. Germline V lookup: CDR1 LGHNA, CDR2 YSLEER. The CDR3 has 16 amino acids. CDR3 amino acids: CASGQGGGAGRDTQYF. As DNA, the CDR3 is TGCGCCAGCGGCCAAGGCGGGGGAGCGGGTCGGGATACGCAGTATTTT.

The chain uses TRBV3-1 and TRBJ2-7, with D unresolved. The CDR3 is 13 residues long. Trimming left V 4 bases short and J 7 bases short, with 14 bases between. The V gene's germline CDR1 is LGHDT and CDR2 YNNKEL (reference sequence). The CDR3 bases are TGTGCCAGCAGCCCAACGCAGTCGGGTGAGCAGTACTTC. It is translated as CASSPTQSGEQYF.

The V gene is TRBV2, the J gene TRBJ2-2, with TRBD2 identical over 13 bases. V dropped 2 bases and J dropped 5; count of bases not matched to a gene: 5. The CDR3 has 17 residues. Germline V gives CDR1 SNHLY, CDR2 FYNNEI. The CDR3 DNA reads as TGTGCCAGCAGTGAAAGGACTAGCGGGAGAGGAACCGGGGAGCTGTTTTTT. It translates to CASSERTSGRGTGELFF.

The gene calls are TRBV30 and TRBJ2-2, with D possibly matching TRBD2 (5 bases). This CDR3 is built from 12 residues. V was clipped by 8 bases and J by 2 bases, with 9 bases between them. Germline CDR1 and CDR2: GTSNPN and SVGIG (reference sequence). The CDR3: CAVGSNTGELFF. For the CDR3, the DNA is TGTGCCGTAGGGAGTAACACCGGGGAGCTGTTTTTT.

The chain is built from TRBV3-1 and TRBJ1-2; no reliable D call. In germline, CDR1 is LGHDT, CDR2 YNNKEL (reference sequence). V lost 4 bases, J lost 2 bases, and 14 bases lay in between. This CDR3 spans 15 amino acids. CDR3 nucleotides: TGTGCCAGCAGCCTTCGCCCGAAGGCGAACTATGGCTACACCTTC. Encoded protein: CASSLRPKANYGYTF.

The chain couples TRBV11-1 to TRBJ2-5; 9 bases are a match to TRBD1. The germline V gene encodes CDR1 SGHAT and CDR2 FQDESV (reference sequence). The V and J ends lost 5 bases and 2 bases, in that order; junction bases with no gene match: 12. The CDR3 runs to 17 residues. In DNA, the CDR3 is TGTGCCAGCAGCGTCCGGGACAGGGTCCATTGGCAAGAGACCCAGTACTTC. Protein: CASSVRDRVHWQETQYF.

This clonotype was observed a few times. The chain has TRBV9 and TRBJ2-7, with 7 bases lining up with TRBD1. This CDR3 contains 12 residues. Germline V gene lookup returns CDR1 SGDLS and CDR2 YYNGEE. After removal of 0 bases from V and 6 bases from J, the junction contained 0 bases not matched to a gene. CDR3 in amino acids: CASSVDRGEQYF. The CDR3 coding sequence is TGTGCCAGCAGCGTAGACAGGGGCGAGCAGTACTTC. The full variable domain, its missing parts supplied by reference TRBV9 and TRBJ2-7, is DSGVTQTPKHLITATGQRVTLRCSPRSGDLSVYWYQQSLDQGLQFLIQYYNGEERAKGNILERFSAQQFPDLHSELNLSSLELGDSALYFCASSVDRGEQYFGPGTRLTVT.

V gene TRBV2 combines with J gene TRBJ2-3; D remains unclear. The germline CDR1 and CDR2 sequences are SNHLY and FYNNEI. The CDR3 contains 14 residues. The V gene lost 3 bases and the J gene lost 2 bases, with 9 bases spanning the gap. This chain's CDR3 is CASSEYLLTDTQYF. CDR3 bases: TGTGCCAGCAGTGAGTACTTACTCACAGATACGCAGTATTTT.

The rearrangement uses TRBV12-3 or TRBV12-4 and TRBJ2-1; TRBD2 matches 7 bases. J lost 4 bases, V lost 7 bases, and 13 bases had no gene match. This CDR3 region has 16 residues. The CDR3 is CASTDPGTNIYNEQFF. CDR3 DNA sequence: TGTGCCAGCACCGACCCCGGGACTAACATATACAATGAGCAGTTCTTC.

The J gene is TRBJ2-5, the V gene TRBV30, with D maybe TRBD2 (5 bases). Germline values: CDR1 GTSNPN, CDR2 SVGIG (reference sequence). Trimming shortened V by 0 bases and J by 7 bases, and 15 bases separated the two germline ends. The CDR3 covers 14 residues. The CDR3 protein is CAWSVLRGDVTQYF. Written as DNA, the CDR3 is TGTGCCTGGAGTGTACTCCGGGGTGATGTGACCCAGTACTTC.

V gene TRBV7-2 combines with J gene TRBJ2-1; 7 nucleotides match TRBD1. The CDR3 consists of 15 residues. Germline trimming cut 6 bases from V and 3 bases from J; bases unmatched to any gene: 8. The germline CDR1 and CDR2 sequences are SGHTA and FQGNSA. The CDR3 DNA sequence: TGTGCCAGCAGTAATTGGGGACAGCTCTACAATGAGCAGTTCTTC. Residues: CASSNWGQLYNEQFF.